These 19 T cell receptor beta chains came from one sample sequenced in a study of T cell changes during pregnancy in multiple sclerosis. The table came from immunoSEQ multiplex PCR; TCRdb's copy has only in-frame clones and leaves some out. The top ten clones hold just under 0.3% of a sample with under 85,000 clones, 91% of them seen once. Here the sequenced sample was CD4+ T cells from peripheral blood mononuclear cells, taken in the third trimester of pregnancy. The receptors here all came from a female donor in good health, enrolled as a control in a pregnancy study.

The chain combines TRBV7-8 with TRBJ2-7; TRBD1 might be the D (6 bases). This CDR3 comprises 18 residues. Between the trimmed V and J ends, which lost 1 base and 1 base, there was a span of 20 bases. Germline values: CDR1 SGHVS, CDR2 FQNEAQ. The CDR3: CASSLGLERQGISYEQYF. CDR3 nucleotides: TGTGCCAGCAGCTTAGGGTTAGAGCGGCAGGGGATTTCCTACGAGCAGTACTTC.

V gene TRBV14 combines with J gene TRBJ1-6; D remains unclear. Germline CDR1 and CDR2: SGHDN and FVKESK. Trimming shortened V by 7 bases and J by 4 bases, and 11 bases separated the two germline ends. The CDR3 consists of 14 residues. In DNA form, the CDR3 reads TGTGCCAGCAAATACGGCGGATATAATTCACCCCTCCACTTT. Its translation is CASKYGGYNSPLHF.

The CDR3 loop is CASSYSRGADTYGYTF. The CDR3 DNA reads as TGTGCCAGCAGTTACTCGCGGGGGGCGGACACCTATGGCTACACCTTC. This sequence joins TRBV6-6 and TRBJ1-2; tentatively, D is TRBD1 (6 bases). This CDR3 comprises 16 residues. The V gene's germline CDR1 is MNHNY and CDR2 SVGAGI (reference sequence). V dropped 0 bases and J dropped 4 bases, with 15 bases sitting between them.

This chain connects TRBV7-2 to TRBJ1-4; D gene uncertain. Germline V gene lookup returns CDR1 SGHTA and CDR2 FQGNSA. CDR3 length: 13 residues. Between the trimmed V and J ends, which lost 6 bases and 5 bases, there was a span of 10 bases. CDR3 region: CASRRGSNEKLFF. The CDR3 DNA follows: TGTGCCAGCAGAAGAGGCTCGAATGAAAAACTGTTTTTT.

This chain links TRBV28 with TRBJ1-2; D ambiguous. Germline V gene lookup returns CDR1 MDHEN and CDR2 SYDVKM. This CDR3 comprises 12 residues. V gave up 4 bases and J gave up 3 bases, with 6 bases separating them. The DNA of the CDR3 is TGTGCCAGCAGTTCGCAGTACTATGGCTACACCTTC. Its translation is CASSSQYYGYTF.

This chain uses TRBV2 with TRBJ2-1, with TRBD2 matching over 8 bases. The J segment lost 6 bases and the V segment lost 8 bases, leaving 15 bases of the junction unmatched. Germline lookup yields CDR1 SNHLY and CDR2 FYNNEI. The CDR3 has 16 residues. Here the CDR3 reads CASAPPAGAGVNEQFF. The DNA for the CDR3 is TGTGCCAGCGCTCCCCCGGCAGGAGCGGGGGTCAATGAGCAGTTCTTC.

The count of this clone is one. The gene calls are TRBV9 and TRBJ1-6, with TRBD1 matching 10 bases. V lost 4 bases, J lost 10 bases, and 8 bases stayed unmatched. Germline lookup yields CDR1 SGDLS and CDR2 YYNGEE. This CDR3 is 15 amino acids long. The CDR3 DNA sequence: TGTGCCAGCAGCCCCCACGGACAGGGGGAGTCACCCCTCCACTTT. This gives the protein CASSPHGQGESPLHF.

The CDR3 nucleotides are TGTGCCAGCAGTGGTGTCGGAGGCACAGATACGCAGTATTTT. Protein sequence: CASSGVGGTDTQYF. This chain joins TRBV6-4 and TRBJ2-3, with no clear D. V was trimmed by 4 bases and J by 1 base, leaving 9 bases between them. Germline CDR1 is MRHNA and CDR2 is SNTAGT. This CDR3 is built from 14 residues.

This rearrangement joins TRBV5-4 to TRBJ1-1; 9 bases map to TRBD1. With V trimmed by 2 bases and J by 4 bases, 3 bases remained unmatched. The CDR3 runs 14 residues. Per the germline V gene, CDR1 is SGHNT and CDR2 is YYREEE (reference sequence). The CDR3 spells CASSLQGASTEAFF. CDR3 in DNA: TGTGCCAGCAGCTTACAGGGGGCTAGCACTGAAGCTTTCTTT.

The chain uses TRBV4-3 and TRBJ2-2, with a weak D call TRBD1 (5 bases). CDR3 length: 17 amino acids. Per the germline V gene, CDR1 is LGHNA and CDR2 is YSLEER. Trimming removed 3 bases at V and 3 bases at J, with 17 bases between. Here the CDR3 reads CASSQNSRGPDTGELFF. The CDR3, as DNA: TGCGCCAGCAGCCAGAACAGTAGGGGTCCGGACACCGGGGAGCTGTTTTTT.

The J gene is TRBJ1-2, the V gene TRBV5-4, with 11 positions matching TRBD1. This CDR3 spans 14 amino acids. CDR1 and CDR2 (germline): SGHNT, YYREEE (reference sequence). The junction had 4 bases not matched to a gene; V was cut back by 4 bases and J by 5 bases. The CDR3 here is CASSARDRGYGYTF. DNA of the CDR3: TGTGCCAGCAGCGCCCGGGACAGGGGGTATGGCTACACCTTC.

The rearrangement uses TRBV4-1 and TRBJ2-3; D remains ambiguous. Trimming stripped 2 bases from V and 0 bases from J, with 6 bases between. This CDR3 has 14 amino acids. Per the germline V gene, CDR1 is MGHRA and CDR2 is YSYEKL. CDR3 sequence: CASSQLSSTDTQYF. CDR3 bases: TGCGCCAGCAGCCAACTGTCTAGCACAGATACGCAGTATTTT.

The chain has TRBV6-5 and TRBJ2-1; D uncertain. Trimming removed 0 bases at V and 5 bases at J, with 8 bases between. Germline assignment: CDR1 MNHEY and CDR2 SVGAGI. The CDR3 is 14 amino acids. Here the CDR3 DNA reads TGTGCCAGCAGTTACTCGTTCAGGAACAATGAGCAGTTCTTC. This translates into CASSYSFRNNEQFF.

This clone was seen just once. The gene calls are TRBV4-3 and TRBJ1-6, with a weak D call TRBD1 (5 bases). CDR1 and CDR2 from the germline V gene are LGHNA and YSLEER. The ends were cut back, 5 bases at V and 8 bases at J, with 7 bases in the middle. The CDR3 has 12 amino acids. In nucleotides, the CDR3 is TGCGCCAGCAGCTTCAGGGATTCACCCCTCCACTTT. It specifies CASSFRDSPLHF.

This chain joins TRBV5-1 and TRBJ1-2; 9 nucleotides match TRBD1. V shed 4 bases and J 4 bases; nucleotides not matched to a gene: 5. This CDR3 comprises 14 residues. The germline V gene encodes CDR1 SGHRS and CDR2 YFSETQ. CDR3 residues: CASSPGQGPYGYTF. The CDR3 DNA follows: TGCGCCAGCAGCCCGGGACAGGGCCCCTATGGCTACACCTTC.

This chain joins TRBV25-1 and TRBJ2-5, with D possibly being TRBD2 (7 bases). The germline CDR1 and CDR2 sequences are MGHDK and SYGVNS. The germline V and J ends were trimmed by 0 bases and 5 bases, with 13 bases remaining between them. The CDR3 is made up of 15 amino acids. Written as DNA, the CDR3 is TGTGCCAGCAGTGAATATGGGGGGGCGCGGGAGACCCAGTACTTC. It codes for CASSEYGGARETQYF. Variable domain in full (rest from reference TRBV25-1 and TRBJ2-5): EADIYQTPRYLVIGTGKKITLECSQTMGHDKMYWYQQDPGMELHLIHYSYGVNSTEKGDLSSESTVSRIRTEHFPLTLESARPSHTSQYLCASSEYGGARETQYFGPGTRLLVL.

CDR3 coding DNA: TGTGCCTGGAGTGTACTTCGCGGGGGGCCTCTCGAGCAGTACTTC. Translating it yields CAWSVLRGGPLEQYF. V usage is TRBV30 and J usage is TRBJ2-7; 8 bases align to TRBD2. In germline, CDR1 is GTSNPN, CDR2 SVGIG (reference sequence). The trim removed 0 bases at V and 6 bases at J, leaving 10 bases unmatched. The CDR3 spans 15 residues.

CDR3 nucleotides: TGTGCCAGTACCGCAGGAGGGGTTTCCTACAATGAGCAGTTCTTC. Translated, it gives CASTAGGVSYNEQFF. The chain recombines TRBV19 with TRBJ2-1, with D possibly being TRBD2 (6 bases). CDR3 length: 15 amino acids. Germline V gene data show CDR1 as LNHDA and CDR2 as SQIVND (reference sequence). The V and J ends lost 7 bases and 1 base respectively, with 14 bases between them.

This chain joins TRBV6-5 and TRBJ2-7; 9 bases fit TRBD2. Germline V gene data show CDR1 as MNHEY and CDR2 as SVGAGI. Trimming at V came to 4 bases and at J to 2 bases, leaving 0 bases not matched to a gene. This CDR3 is built from 13 residues. The CDR3 region is CASSSSGTYEQYF. In DNA, the CDR3 is TGTGCCAGCAGTTCTAGCGGGACCTACGAGCAGTACTTC.